Below, 22 T cell receptor beta chains from the same sample are listed, as sequenced in a study of cytomegalovirus exposure and HLA in healthy donors. Profiling relied on immunoSEQ multiplex PCR, and the TCRdb table lists in-frame clones only, not all of them. This sample has 150,000 or so clones; about 86% occur once, and the top ten carry 2% to 2.5%. Material: PBMCs. The receptors were gathered from a human donor in good health.

This chain uses TRBV27 with TRBJ2-7; D possibly corresponds to TRBD2 (5 bases). There are 13 residues in the CDR3. Trimming removed 6 bases at V and 6 bases at J, with 15 bases between. Per the germline V gene, CDR1 is MNHEY and CDR2 is SMNVEV (reference sequence). The CDR3 DNA reads TGTGCCAGCAGAAGAGGACTTACCGCCGAGCAGTACTTC. It specifies CASRRGLTAEQYF.

The chain employs TRBV6-6 and TRBJ2-1; D is undetermined. The CDR3 extends over 14 amino acids. Deletions cut 0 bases from V and 6 bases from J, with 9 bases between. CDR1 and CDR2 from the germline V gene are MNHNY and SVGAGI (reference sequence). CDR3 sequence reads: CASSYSEVSNEQFF. The CDR3 nucleotides are TGTGCCAGCAGTTACTCCGAAGTTAGCAATGAGCAGTTCTTC.

The V and J genes are TRBV27 and TRBJ1-2; tentative D call: TRBD1 (6 bases). Looked up from germline, CDR1 is MNHEY and CDR2 is SMNVEV (reference sequence). The CDR3 totals 16 residues. With 3 bases removed from V and 5 bases from J, the gap between germline ends came to 19 bases. The CDR3 sequence: CASSLGVGGGQYGYTF. As DNA, the CDR3 is TGTGCCAGCAGTTTGGGGGTCGGGGGGGGCCAGTATGGCTACACCTTC.

This chain uses TRBV19 with TRBJ1-2; TRBD1 agrees at 9 bases. Germline V gene lookup returns CDR1 LNHDA and CDR2 SQIVND (reference sequence). There are 19 residues in the CDR3. With V trimmed by 4 bases and J by 3 bases, 18 bases remained unmatched. The CDR3 here is CASSTSQGASYLEYYGYTF. DNA of the CDR3: TGTGCCAGTAGTACCTCACAGGGGGCGTCTTATCTCGAATACTATGGCTACACCTTC.

This chain uses TRBV7-6 with TRBJ1-1, with no clear D. V was shortened by 1 base and J by 1 base, with 4 bases between the two germline ends. This CDR3 region has 13 residues. Germline CDR1 and CDR2: SGHVS and FNYEAQ. CDR3 bases: TGTGCCAGCAGCTTAGGACAGAACACTGAAGCTTTCTTT. Translating gives CASSLGQNTEAFF.

In nucleotides, the CDR3 is TGTGCCAGCAGCCAGGGACAGCACTCTGGAAACACCATATATTTT. Protein: CASSQGQHSGNTIYF. V and J are TRBV7-2 and TRBJ1-3; the match to TRBD1 covers 7 bases. Looked up from germline, CDR1 is SGHTA and CDR2 is FQGNSA. The CDR3 runs to 15 residues. Trimming cost V 5 bases and J 0 bases; bases outside gene matches: 4.

The rearrangement joins TRBV6-1 to TRBJ1-1; D is perhaps TRBD1 (5 bases). The CDR3 length is 14 residues. Per germline, CDR1 MNHNS and CDR2 SASEGT. V shed 7 bases and J shed 4 bases, with 16 bases lying between them. CDR3: CASTRRGAATEAFF. DNA for the CDR3: TGTGCCAGCACTCGGCGTGGGGCAGCCACTGAAGCTTTCTTT.

In its sample, this clone was seen once. The CDR3 coding sequence is TGTGCCAGCAGTTTCCGCGGGACCAGTGGGAATGAGCAGTTCTTC. It codes for CASSFRGTSGNEQFF. The rearrangement uses TRBV28 and TRBJ2-1; D may be TRBD2 (6 bases). The V gene lost 3 bases and the J gene lost 7 bases, with 16 bases spanning the gap. In germline, CDR1 is MDHEN, CDR2 SYDVKM. The CDR3 covers 15 residues.

V gene TRBV5-6 combines with J gene TRBJ2-2; 7 bases are a match to TRBD1. The CDR3 extends over 15 amino acids. CDR1 and CDR2 from the germline V gene are SGHDT and YYEEEE. Trimming cost V 2 bases and J 7 bases; bases outside gene matches: 8. CDR3: CASSFRQGAFGELFF. CDR3 DNA: TGTGCCAGCAGCTTTAGACAGGGCGCATTCGGGGAGCTGTTTTTT.

The rearrangement joins TRBV19 to TRBJ2-7; weak D call: TRBD2 (7 bases). This CDR3 is built from 13 residues. V lost 6 bases and J lost 3, with 12 bases in between. Germline assignment: CDR1 LNHDA and CDR2 SQIVND (reference sequence). CDR3 nucleotide sequence: TGTGCCAGTAGCGGGGGGCGCGTCTACGAGCAGTACTTC. Translating gives CASSGGRVYEQYF.

The CDR3 sequence is CASGEPWHGYTF. DNA for the CDR3: TGTGCCAGCGGGGAGCCTTGGCACGGCTACACCTTC. The V and J genes are TRBV6-1 and TRBJ1-2; D is uncertain. Trimming left V 8 bases short and J 8 bases short, with 15 bases between. Germline CDR1 and CDR2: MNHNS and SASEGT. The CDR3 loop spans 12 amino acids.

The V gene is TRBV29-1, the J gene TRBJ1-1, with D maybe TRBD1 (6 bases). This CDR3 contains 14 residues. Germline V lookup: CDR1 SQVTM, CDR2 ANQGSEA. Trimming removed 4 bases at V and 1 base at J, with 13 bases between. Here the CDR3 reads CSVGEGHPNTEAFF. DNA of the CDR3: TGCAGCGTTGGGGAGGGACACCCGAACACTGAAGCTTTCTTT.

The chain combines TRBV28 with TRBJ2-7; 7 positions agree with TRBD1. Germline lookup yields CDR1 MDHEN and CDR2 SYDVKM. Germline trimming cut 3 bases from V and 2 bases from J; bases unmatched to any gene: 4. The CDR3 sequence is 14 residues long. CDR3 in DNA: TGTGCCAGCAGTTTGGGACAGAACCCCTACGAGCAGTACTTC. This sequence encodes CASSLGQNPYEQYF.

The chain uses TRBV5-1 and TRBJ2-5; 8 bases match TRBD2. The CDR3 contains 14 residues. V was pared by 4 bases and J by 3 bases, with 5 bases of the junction left unmatched. Germline CDR1 and CDR2: SGHRS and YFSETQ. CDR3 in amino acids: CASSRTGGEETQYF. The DNA of the CDR3 is TGCGCCAGCAGCCGGACCGGGGGGGAAGAGACCCAGTACTTC.

The CDR3 region is CASSPAGQNTGELFF. The CDR3 region has the DNA TGTGCCAGCTCACCGGCAGGACAGAACACCGGGGAGCTGTTTTTT. The chain carries TRBV18 and TRBJ2-2; perhaps TRBD1 as D (5 bases). V dropped 3 bases and J dropped 1 base, with 9 bases sitting between them. The germline V gene encodes CDR1 KGHSH and CDR2 LQKENI. CDR3 size: 15 residues.

Only one count was recorded for this clone. The chain combines TRBV2 with TRBJ2-2; D is perhaps TRBD1 (5 bases). The CDR3 covers 16 residues. V dropped 7 bases and J dropped 5 bases, with 20 bases sitting between them. Germline CDR1 reads SNHLY; CDR2 reads FYNNEI. CDR3 region: CASMMGQTGRTGELFF. The DNA of the CDR3 is TGTGCCAGCATGATGGGGCAGACGGGTAGAACCGGGGAGCTGTTTTTT.

This sequence joins TRBV25-1 and TRBJ2-3, with a tentative D call TRBD1 (6 bases). V lost 2 bases to trimming and J lost 0 bases, with 9 bases between them. The CDR3 sequence is 15 residues long. Per germline, CDR1 MGHDK and CDR2 SYGVNS. The CDR3: CASSEGQGSTDTQYF. The CDR3 DNA follows: TGTGCCAGCAGTGAAGGTCAGGGGAGCACAGATACGCAGTATTTT.

This clone was seen just once. V gene TRBV7-9 combines with J gene TRBJ1-2; unclear D gene. The germline V gene encodes CDR1 SEHNR and CDR2 FQNEAQ (reference sequence). The V and J ends lost 5 bases and 4 bases respectively, with 14 bases between them. The CDR3 runs 14 residues. The CDR3 bases are TGTGCCAGCAGCCAGGAACAGAGAATCTATGGCTACACCTTC. As protein: CASSQEQRIYGYTF.

The chain employs TRBV30 and TRBJ2-1; 12 bases agree with TRBD2. CDR3 size: 17 residues. The germline V gene has CDR1 GTSNPN and CDR2 SVGIG (reference sequence). After removal of 2 bases from V and 9 bases from J, the junction contained 14 bases not matched to a gene. CDR3 sequence: CAWSLPTSGRRGIEQFF. In DNA form, the CDR3 reads TGTGCCTGGAGTCTCCCGACTAGCGGGAGAAGAGGGATTGAGCAGTTCTTC.

Ten or more counts support this clone. The rearrangement joins TRBV2 to TRBJ1-1; TRBD1 matches at 9 bases. In germline, CDR1 is SNHLY, CDR2 FYNNEI. The CDR3 length is 16 residues. After removal of 3 bases from V and 6 bases from J, the junction contained 11 bases not matched to a gene. CDR3: CASSDLQGAMGAEAFF. CDR3 sequence (DNA): TGTGCCAGCAGTGATTTACAGGGGGCTATGGGGGCTGAAGCTTTCTTT.

The CDR3 reads CASSWRSGYTF. The CDR3 DNA sequence: TGTGCCAGCAGTTGGAGGAGCGGCTACACCTTC. The chain has TRBV25-1 and TRBJ1-2; unclear D gene. Germline V gene data show CDR1 as MGHDK and CDR2 as SYGVNS. The CDR3 totals 11 residues. Trimming took off 5 bases at V and 8 bases at J, with 9 bases between the two ends.

The chain joins TRBV7-8 to TRBJ2-1; weak D call: TRBD2 (6 bases). This CDR3 has 15 amino acids. CDR1 SGHVS and CDR2 FQNEAQ come from the germline V gene. V lost 1 base to trimming and J lost 8 bases, with 15 bases between them. Here the CDR3 reads CASSLGTTEVYEQFF. In nucleotides, the CDR3 is TGTGCCAGCAGCTTAGGGACTACCGAGGTCTATGAGCAGTTCTTC.